This entry lists 30 T cell receptor beta chains sequenced from one sample in a study of cytomegalovirus exposure and HLA in healthy donors. PCR was performed using 60 Vbeta and 13 Jbeta primers. Measured with immunoSEQ multiplex PCR; TCRdb has only the in-frame clones, and not every one. The data show about 77,000 clones, with approximately 78% seen just once and 4.5% held by the top ten. The sequenced sample was PBMCs. The origin of the receptors is a man in his forties in good health and CMV-seronegative.

This clone occurred once. The chain employs TRBV29-1 and TRBJ1-1, with D unresolved. Trimming pared 5 bases from V and 2 bases from J, leaving 12 bases between. The CDR3 is 13 residues long. CDR1 and CDR2 from the germline V gene are SQVTM and ANQGSEA. In nucleotides, the CDR3 is TGCAGCGTTAAATACGGAGCTAACACTGAAGCTTTCTTT. Its protein product is CSVKYGANTEAFF.

The genes are TRBV30 and TRBJ1-5; tentative D call: TRBD1 (6 bases). Germline V gene lookup returns CDR1 GTSNPN and CDR2 SVGIG (reference sequence). The CDR3 is 15 amino acids. V was pared by 0 bases and J by 3 bases, with 12 bases between. Here the CDR3 DNA reads TGTGCCTGGAGTGTACGAGGACAGAACAATCAGCCCCAGCATTTT. It codes for CAWSVRGQNNQPQHF.

V is TRBV5-6 and J is TRBJ1-5; D is ambiguous. Germline CDR1 and CDR2: SGHDT and YYEEEE. There are 12 residues in the CDR3. The germline V and J ends were trimmed by 5 bases and 3 bases, with 6 bases remaining between them. CDR3 DNA: TGTGCCAGCAGTTTAAACAATCAGCCCCAGCATTTT. This translates into CASSLNNQPQHF.

This clone has only one observation. The chain carries TRBV27 and TRBJ2-2; D might be TRBD1 (5 bases). Trimming pared 5 bases from V and 6 bases from J, leaving 10 bases between. There are 13 residues in the CDR3. Per the germline V gene, CDR1 is MNHEY and CDR2 is SMNVEV (reference sequence). CDR3 protein: CASSPQGPGELFF. CDR3 nucleotide sequence: TGTGCCAGCAGTCCGCAGGGCCCCGGGGAGCTGTTTTTT.

This clone showed up just once. The V and J genes are TRBV6-1 and TRBJ2-1; 7 bases are shared with TRBD2. Germline CDR1 and CDR2: MNHNS and SASEGT. This CDR3 comprises 14 residues. V dropped 10 bases and J dropped 8; count of bases not matched to a gene: 14. In DNA form, the CDR3 reads TGTGCCATAGAGGGGAGGGTCCCTGGTGATGAGCAGTTCTTC. Amino acids: CAIEGRVPGDEQFF.

This clone was observed a single time. V and J are TRBV7-9 and TRBJ2-1, with TRBD2 as a possible D gene (6 bases). Trimming removed 5 bases from V and 7 bases from J, with 9 bases in between. This CDR3 region has 12 residues. Germline CDR1 and CDR2: SEHNR and FQNEAQ (reference sequence). The CDR3 DNA follows: TGTGCCAGCAGCGTCGGGAGAAATGAGCAGTTCTTC. Protein sequence: CASSVGRNEQFF.

The rearrangement uses TRBV29-1 and TRBJ1-2; D not certain. Trimming cost V 6 bases and J 5 bases, with 10 bases left between them. Germline CDR1 reads SQVTM; CDR2 reads ANQGSEA. The CDR3 totals 11 residues. The CDR3 spells CSVRGRYGYTF. The CDR3 coding sequence is TGCAGCGTACGAGGGCGGTATGGCTACACCTTC.

The chain carries TRBV5-6 and TRBJ2-1; TRBD2 agrees at 9 bases. This CDR3 is 13 amino acids long. Germline CDR1 SGHDT, CDR2 YYEEEE. The V gene end was trimmed by 7 bases and the J gene end by 12 bases; junction bases not matched to a gene: 11. The CDR3 bases are TGTGCCAGCGGGGGCGCGGGAGGGCCACGGCAGTTCTTC. Its protein is CASGGAGGPRQFF.

With regard to this clone: The same CDR3 arises from other DNA sequences in this sample as well. The V gene is TRBV29-1, the J gene TRBJ2-1; 7 bases match TRBD2. Germline-derived CDR1 and CDR2 are SQVTM and ANQGSEA. V was clipped by 4 bases and J by 0 bases; unmatched bases: 3. This CDR3 comprises 14 residues. This CDR3 is CSVVGGSSYNEQFF. The DNA of the CDR3 is TGCAGCGTTGTAGGCGGGAGCTCCTACAATGAGCAGTTCTTC.

Here the CDR3 DNA reads TGTGCCAGCAGCTTAGCGGTTAATGAAAAACTGTTTTTT. As protein: CASSLAVNEKLFF. The chain recombines TRBV5-6 with TRBJ1-4, with unresolved D. Germline CDR1 SGHDT, CDR2 YYEEEE. The CDR3 contains 13 residues. V was shortened by 2 bases and J by 4 bases, with 6 bases between the two germline ends.

V usage is TRBV20-1 and J usage is TRBJ1-2; D might be TRBD1 (5 bases). The germline V gene encodes CDR1 DFQATT and CDR2 SNEGSKA (reference sequence). CDR3 length equals 11 residues. V lost 0 bases and J lost 11, with 10 bases in between. CDR3 nucleotides: TGCAGTGCTAGAGATGCAGGGTTGTACACCTTC. Translating gives CSARDAGLYTF.

The chain combines TRBV6-6 with TRBJ2-3; a weak D match, TRBD1 (5 bases). Trimming shortened V by 6 bases and J by 1 base, and 17 bases separated the two germline ends. Germline values: CDR1 MNHNY, CDR2 SVGAGI (reference sequence). The CDR3 spans 16 residues. The CDR3 DNA is TGTGCCAGCAGCCAATTCACAGGCAGCCGCACAGATACGCAGTATTTT. This encodes CASSQFTGSRTDTQYF.

A single count supports this clone. The chain links TRBV6-1 to TRBJ2-7, with a tentative D call TRBD2 (6 bases). The CDR3 runs 15 residues. Germline loops: CDR1 MNHNS, CDR2 SASEGT. Trimming removed 4 bases at V and 0 bases at J, with 13 bases between. For the CDR3, the DNA is TGTGCCAGCAGTGCTCGGGACGGGAGCTCCTACGAGCAGTACTTC. Translated, it gives CASSARDGSSYEQYF.

The table lists this clone with a few counts. V gene TRBV6-5 combines with J gene TRBJ2-7; 9 nucleotides align to TRBD1. The ends lost 6 bases at V and 1 base at J; junction bases unmatched: 7. The germline V gene has CDR1 MNHEY and CDR2 SVGAGI. The CDR3 covers 15 residues. This chain's CDR3 is CASRPGTGNSYEQYF. DNA for the CDR3: TGTGCCAGCAGACCCGGGACAGGGAATTCCTACGAGCAGTACTTC.

The gene calls are TRBV10-3 and TRBJ2-2; 12 bases are shared with TRBD1. The junction had 0 bases not matched to a gene; V was cut back by 6 bases and J by 4 bases. The V gene's germline CDR1 is ENHRY and CDR2 SYGVKD. The CDR3 spans 14 residues. For the CDR3, the DNA is TGTGCCATCAGGGGACAGGGGGCCACCGGGGAGCTGTTTTTT. Its protein is CAIRGQGATGELFF.

The V call is TRBV28, the J call TRBJ2-1; TRBD2 matches at 7 bases. After removal of 5 bases from V and 9 bases from J, the junction contained 10 bases not matched to a gene. Germline lookup yields CDR1 MDHEN and CDR2 SYDVKM. CDR3 length: 14 amino acids. DNA of the CDR3: TGTGCCAGCAGTGCCCTAGCGGCCATCCTTGAGCAGTTCTTC. It specifies CASSALAAILEQFF.

The J gene is TRBJ2-2, the V gene TRBV2, with D perhaps TRBD2 (6 bases). CDR1 is SNHLY, CDR2 FYNNEI, per germline. With 1 base removed from V and 8 bases from J, the gap between germline ends came to 14 bases. The CDR3 loop spans 15 amino acids. The CDR3 here is CASSEVASEAGELFF. The CDR3, as DNA: TGTGCCAGCAGTGAAGTGGCTAGCGAAGCTGGGGAGCTGTTTTTT.

This clone occurred once. V gene TRBV19 combines with J gene TRBJ1-2; D might be TRBD1 (5 bases). Deletions cut 9 bases from V and 0 bases from J, with 17 bases between. The CDR3 has 15 amino acids. The germline CDR1 and CDR2 sequences are LNHDA and SQIVND (reference sequence). This chain's CDR3 is CASTGPTQTNYGYTF. Here the CDR3 DNA reads TGTGCCAGCACAGGACCCACCCAAACTAACTATGGCTACACCTTC.

The chain has TRBV4-3 and TRBJ1-5; D unresolved. There are 17 residues in the CDR3. The V gene's germline CDR1 is LGHNA and CDR2 YSLEER. V lost 0 bases to trimming and J lost 0 bases, with 12 bases between them. CDR3 DNA: TGCGCCAGCAGCCAAGATCTTATCGGGTTTAGCAATCAGCCCCAGCATTTT. Protein sequence: CASSQDLIGFSNQPQHF.

The count of this clone is one. In nucleotides, the CDR3 is TGCGCCAGCAGCTCAGGGGCCGGGGCCAACGTCCTGACTTTC. Its protein product is CASSSGAGANVLTF. The chain couples TRBV5-1 to TRBJ2-6, with D possibly being TRBD1 (6 bases). The germline CDR1 and CDR2 sequences are SGHRS and YFSETQ. Trimming left V 3 bases short and J 4 bases short, with 8 bases between. CDR3 length: 14 residues.

The J gene is TRBJ2-1, the V gene TRBV29-1; 9 bases fit TRBD1. The germline gives CDR1 SQVTM, CDR2 ANQGSEA. CDR3 length: 13 residues. The V gene end was trimmed by 8 bases and the J gene end by 5 bases; junction bases not matched to a gene: 7. The CDR3 DNA reads as TGCAGCACCTGGACAGGGGCCCACAATGAGCAGTTCTTC. It codes for CSTWTGAHNEQFF.

The chain links TRBV20-1 to TRBJ2-7; D is unclear. The CDR3 length is 11 residues. Germline V gives CDR1 DFQATT, CDR2 SNEGSKA (reference sequence). Trimming left V 4 bases short and J 4 bases short, with 8 bases between. As DNA, the CDR3 is TGCAGTGCTACTCCACAATACGAGCAGTACTTC. Amino acids: CSATPQYEQYF.

This clone has only a few counts. CDR3 in amino acids: CSVGSGLNTEAFF. The CDR3 DNA sequence: TGCAGCGTTGGGTCAGGATTGAACACTGAAGCTTTCTTT. V usage is TRBV29-1 and J usage is TRBJ1-1; the D is unclear. The CDR3 consists of 13 residues. Germline-derived CDR1 and CDR2 are SQVTM and ANQGSEA. V was cut by 4 bases and J by 0 bases, with 9 bases left in between.

The CDR3 is CASSFSQGTYEQYF. The CDR3, as DNA: TGTGCCAGCAGCTTCAGTCAGGGGACCTACGAGCAGTACTTC. The genes are TRBV5-4 and TRBJ2-7, with D possibly matching TRBD1 (6 bases). Germline V gene lookup returns CDR1 SGHNT and CDR2 YYREEE (reference sequence). V lost 2 bases and J 2 bases, leaving 11 bases between the germline ends. CDR3 length equals 14 residues.

This chain links TRBV5-6 with TRBJ1-1, with D tentatively TRBD1 (6 bases). The V and J ends lost 1 base and 0 bases respectively, with 22 bases between them. CDR3 length: 19 residues. CDR1 is SGHDT and CDR2 is YYEEEE in the germline V gene. For the CDR3, the DNA is TGTGCCAGCAGCTTGTTTGTCCTCCCTCCGGGACAAATGAACACTGAAGCTTTCTTT. Encoded protein: CASSLFVLPPGQMNTEAFF.

Notes on this clone: A junction boundary mismatches the germline segment, possibly from a read error. The J gene is TRBJ1-1, the V gene TRBV2; the match to TRBD1 covers 8 bases. Germline V CDR1 and CDR2: SNHLY, FYNNEI. The CDR3 has 14 residues. Written as DNA, the CDR3 is TGTGCCGGCAGGGGACAGGTGTGGGGCACTGAAGCTTTCTTT. Protein sequence: CAGRGQVWGTEAFF.

This rearrangement joins TRBV29-1 to TRBJ1-2; D might be TRBD1 (5 bases). The CDR3 extends over 12 amino acids. V lost 2 bases and J lost 7, with 11 bases in between. Looked up from germline, CDR1 is SQVTM and CDR2 is ANQGSEA. CDR3: CSVESGGRGYTF. CDR3 bases: TGCAGCGTTGAATCCGGGGGTCGTGGCTACACCTTC.

This clone appeared a few times. The J gene is TRBJ1-1, the V gene TRBV27; weak D call: TRBD1 (5 bases). The ends were cut back, 6 bases at V and 8 bases at J, with 16 bases in the middle. CDR3 length: 13 residues. The V gene's germline CDR1 is MNHEY and CDR2 SMNVEV (reference sequence). CDR3 coding DNA: TGTGCCAGCAGGGGGGGTGATACGAGGGAAGCTTTCTTT. It encodes CASRGGDTREAFF.

The CDR3 sequence is CASSLLQETQYF. The DNA of the CDR3 is TGTGCCAGCTCACTACTTCAAGAGACCCAGTACTTC. This sequence joins TRBV18 and TRBJ2-5; no definite D call. Germline V CDR1 and CDR2: KGHSH, LQKENI. Trimming left V 4 bases short and J 2 bases short, with 5 bases between. This CDR3 has 12 amino acids.

This chain links TRBV11-2 with TRBJ2-3; the D gene is possibly TRBD1 (6 bases). The V gene's germline CDR1 is SGHAT and CDR2 FQNNGV. V was trimmed by 8 bases and J by 3 bases, leaving 21 bases between them. The CDR3 is made up of 16 amino acids. CDR3 DNA: TGTGCCAGCGCGTTAACCGGGACACTCGATACAGATACGCAGTATTTT. It codes for CASALTGTLDTDTQYF.